The 6 T cell receptor beta chains reported below all come from one sample, sequenced in a study of blood T cell repertoires in COVID-19. Data came from immunoSEQ multiplex PCR; TCRdb stores just in-frame clones and leaves some out. The data contain 130,000 to 150,000 clones, roughly 80% of them seen just once; the ten biggest clones take up roughly 8%. What was sequenced was peripheral blood. The receptors derive from a human donor with acute or convalescent COVID-19. The donor label of this sample is uncertain.

This clone occurred a few times. This chain joins TRBV7-3 and TRBJ1-3; D is perhaps TRBD1 (6 bases). Germline V gene lookup returns CDR1 SGHTA and CDR2 FQGTGA. The CDR3 runs 16 residues. Trimming stripped 5 bases from V and 0 bases from J, with 14 bases between. The CDR3 loop is CASSPSGGLSGNTIYF. DNA for the CDR3: TGTGCCAGCAGCCCCAGTGGGGGCCTCTCTGGAAACACCATATATTTT. Full variable domain (rest looked up from reference TRBV7-3 and TRBJ1-3): GAGVSQTPSNKVTEKGKYVELRCDPISGHTALYWYRQSLGQGPEFLIYFQGTGAADDSGLPNDRFFAVRPEGSVSTLKIQRTERGDSAVYLCASSPSGGLSGNTIYFGEGSWLTVV.

V and J are TRBV7-9 and TRBJ1-1; the match to TRBD1 covers 8 bases. Unmatched junction bases numbered 11, after V lost 5 bases and J lost 0 bases. Looked up from germline, CDR1 is SEHNR and CDR2 is FQNEAQ (reference sequence). The CDR3 has 17 residues. The CDR3 reads CASSPRQGKGVNTEAFF. CDR3 sequence (DNA): TGTGCCAGCAGCCCCCGACAGGGGAAGGGGGTGAACACTGAAGCTTTCTTT.

This chain links TRBV30 with TRBJ1-5; D gene uncertain. Germline-derived CDR1 and CDR2 are GTSNPN and SVGIG (reference sequence). The CDR3 has 13 residues. V lost 4 bases and J 4 bases, leaving 11 bases between the germline ends. The DNA of the CDR3 is TGTGCCTGGACAAACGGAGATAATCAGCCCCAGCATTTT. This codes for CAWTNGDNQPQHF.

This chain links TRBV19 with TRBJ1-5, with TRBD1 identical over 7 bases. This CDR3 is built from 14 residues. Germline trimming cut 6 bases from V and 3 bases from J; bases unmatched to any gene: 5. CDR1 is LNHDA, CDR2 SQIVND, per germline (reference sequence). In DNA, the CDR3 is TGTGCCAGTAGCCCTGACAGGGACAATCAGCCCCAGCATTTT. Protein: CASSPDRDNQPQHF. Together with reference TRBV19 and TRBJ1-5, the CDR3 gives the full variable domain: DGGITQSPKYLFRKEGQNVTLSCEQNLNHDAMYWYRQDPGQGLRLIYYSQIVNDFQKGDIAEGYSVSREKKESFPLTVTSAQKNPTAFYLCASSPDRDNQPQHFGDGTRLSIL.

J is TRBJ2-6 and V is TRBV2; 10 bases match TRBD1. Germline CDR1 reads SNHLY; CDR2 reads FYNNEI. The CDR3 sequence is 17 residues long. Losses at the gene ends were 6 bases for V and 0 bases for J; bases not matched to a gene: 5. CDR3 loop: CASRTGGLYSGANVLTF. In DNA, the CDR3 is TGTGCCAGCAGGACAGGGGGCCTATACTCTGGGGCCAACGTCCTGACTTTC.

This chain links TRBV20-1 with TRBJ1-1; unclear D gene. Trimming shortened V by 3 bases and J by 6 bases, and 8 bases separated the two germline ends. The CDR3 spans 11 residues. The germline gives CDR1 DFQATT, CDR2 SNEGSKA (reference sequence). Written as DNA, the CDR3 is TGCAGTGCTAGGCCCGGGGCTGAAGCTTTCTTT. Translating it yields CSARPGAEAFF.